The source of this T cell receptor (beta chain) is a study of blood T cell repertoires in COVID-19. How the authors handled the data: For nucleated cells, counts were estimated from reference gene primer amplification. Clones were read by immunoSEQ multiplex PCR, and TCRdb kept only the in-frame ones, dropping some. V, J and clone size are those of that table, while D and trimming were read from the DNA. The table records approximately 280,000 clones, about 83% of them present only once. Individuals drawn from approximately 26 US areas were about 18 to 90 years old. Cohorts were assigned according to the clinical history that participants reported. All recovered Cohort 3 donors got two negative PCRs, got clearance, or saw symptom resolution. CDR3 size: 18 residues. The V end lost 4 bases, the J end lost 5 bases, and 24 bases lay between the germline ends. Germline V gives CDR1 SGHTA, CDR2 FQGNSA.

The rearrangement joins TRBV7-2 to TRBJ2-1, with D perhaps TRBD2 (6 bases). Sequencing was done on a sample of PBMCs or T cells enriched from blood (not recorded which). This receptor was identified in a woman between 35 and 50 years old who had recovered from COVID-19. CDR3 in amino acids: CASSSPRVAALPNNEQFF. The DNA for the CDR3 is TGTGCCAGCAGCTCCCCTAGGGTAGCGGCCTTACCGAACAATGAGCAGTTCTTC.